This T cell receptor (beta chain) was recorded in a study of shared clonotypes between healthy human individuals. Per germline, CDR1 SGHRS and CDR2 YFSETQ. The CDR3 length is 15 residues. J gave up 6 bases and V 7 bases, and 5 bases lay outside the gene matches. Study-level points and caveats: Larger richness was generally estimated for naive than memory subsets.

In regard to this clone: Antigen unknown.

The data were produced by immunoSEQ multiplex PCR, yet TCRdb's version contains in-frame clones alone and is incomplete. The repertoire has over a million clones, approximately 97% of them found once; the top ten carry roughly 1.2%. This receptor was identified in a man aged 30-40 years in good health. The sample was naive CD4+ T cells sorted from blood. The subset: CD45RA+ positively selected. V and J are TRBV5-1 and TRBJ2-1; 15 nucleotides line up with TRBD2. The CDR3 spells CASSGTSGRSNEQFF. The CDR3 DNA reads TGCGCCAGCTCCGGGACTAGCGGGAGGAGCAATGAGCAGTTCTTC.